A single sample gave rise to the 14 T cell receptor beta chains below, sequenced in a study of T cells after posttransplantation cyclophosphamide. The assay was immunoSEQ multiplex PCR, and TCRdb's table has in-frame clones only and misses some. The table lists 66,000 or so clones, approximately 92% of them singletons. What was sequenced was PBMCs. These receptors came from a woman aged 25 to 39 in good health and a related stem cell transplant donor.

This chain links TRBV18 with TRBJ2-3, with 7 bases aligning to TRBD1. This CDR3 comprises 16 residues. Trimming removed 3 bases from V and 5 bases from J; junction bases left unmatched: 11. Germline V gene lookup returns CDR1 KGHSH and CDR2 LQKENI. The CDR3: CASSPPPAGGVDTQYF. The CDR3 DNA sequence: TGTGCCAGCTCACCCCCCCCGGCAGGGGGTGTAGATACGCAGTATTTT.

The CDR3 DNA follows: TGTGCCAGCAGCCCGGCCGCCCGACAGGGAAAAGGAGCTTTCTTT. Residues: CASSPAARQGKGAFF. The chain couples TRBV7-9 to TRBJ1-1, with 7 bases that match TRBD1. The J segment lost 10 bases and the V segment lost 5 bases, leaving 16 bases of the junction unmatched. The CDR3 has 15 amino acids. Germline lookup yields CDR1 SEHNR and CDR2 FQNEAQ (reference sequence).

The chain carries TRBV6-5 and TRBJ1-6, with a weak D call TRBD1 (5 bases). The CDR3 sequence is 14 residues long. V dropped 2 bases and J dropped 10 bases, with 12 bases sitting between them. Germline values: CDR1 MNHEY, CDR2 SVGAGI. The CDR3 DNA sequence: TGTGCCAGCAGTTACGTGGGGGGGAAATCACCCCTCCACTTT. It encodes CASSYVGGKSPLHF.

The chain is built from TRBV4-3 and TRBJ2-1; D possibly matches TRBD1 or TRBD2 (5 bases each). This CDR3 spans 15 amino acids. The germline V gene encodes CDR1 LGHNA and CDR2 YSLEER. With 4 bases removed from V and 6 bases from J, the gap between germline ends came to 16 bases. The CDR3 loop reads CASSPRGQGLNEQFF. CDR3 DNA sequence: TGCGCCAGCAGCCCCCGAGGGCAGGGTCTCAATGAGCAGTTCTTC.

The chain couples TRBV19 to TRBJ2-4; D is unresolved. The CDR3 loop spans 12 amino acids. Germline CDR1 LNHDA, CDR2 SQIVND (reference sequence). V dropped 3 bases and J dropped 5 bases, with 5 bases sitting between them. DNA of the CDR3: TGTGCCAGTAGTATCAACGAAAACATTCAGTACTTC. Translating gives CASSINENIQYF.

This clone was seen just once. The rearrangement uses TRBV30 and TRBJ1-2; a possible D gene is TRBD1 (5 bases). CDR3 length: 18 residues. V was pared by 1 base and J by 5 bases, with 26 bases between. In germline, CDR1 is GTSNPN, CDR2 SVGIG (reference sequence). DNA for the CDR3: TGTGCCTGGAGTGACGGGATCGGGGGTGGTATTATGTGGTATGGCTACACCTTC. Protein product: CAWSDGIGGGIMWYGYTF.

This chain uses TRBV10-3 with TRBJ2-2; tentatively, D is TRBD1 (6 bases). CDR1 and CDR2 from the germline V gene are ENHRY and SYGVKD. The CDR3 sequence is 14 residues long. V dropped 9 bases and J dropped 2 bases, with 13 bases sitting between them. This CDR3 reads CAMRTDANTGELFF. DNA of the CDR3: TGTGCCATGAGGACAGACGCTAACACCGGGGAGCTGTTTTTT.

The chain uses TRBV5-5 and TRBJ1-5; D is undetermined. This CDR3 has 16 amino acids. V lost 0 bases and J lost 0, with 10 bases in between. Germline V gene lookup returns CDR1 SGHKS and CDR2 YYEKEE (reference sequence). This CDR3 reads CASSLEAAYSNQPQHF. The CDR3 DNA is TGTGCCAGCAGCTTGGAAGCTGCCTATAGCAATCAGCCCCAGCATTTT.

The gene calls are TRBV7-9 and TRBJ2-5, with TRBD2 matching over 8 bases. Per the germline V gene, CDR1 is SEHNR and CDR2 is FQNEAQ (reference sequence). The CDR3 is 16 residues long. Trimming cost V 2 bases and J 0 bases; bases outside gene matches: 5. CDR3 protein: CASSLSGGLYQETQYF. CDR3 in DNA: TGTGCCAGCAGCTTAAGCGGGGGACTGTACCAAGAGACCCAGTACTTC.

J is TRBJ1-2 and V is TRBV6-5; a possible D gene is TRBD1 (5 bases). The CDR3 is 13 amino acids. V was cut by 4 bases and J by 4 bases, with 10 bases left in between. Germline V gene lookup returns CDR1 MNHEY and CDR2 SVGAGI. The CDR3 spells CASSSGQVYGYTF. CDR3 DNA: TGTGCCAGCAGTTCCGGACAAGTCTATGGCTACACCTTC.

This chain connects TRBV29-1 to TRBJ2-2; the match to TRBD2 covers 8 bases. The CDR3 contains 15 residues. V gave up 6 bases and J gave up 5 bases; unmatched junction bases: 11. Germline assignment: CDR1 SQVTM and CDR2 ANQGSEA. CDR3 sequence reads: CSVTGGGGRTGELFF. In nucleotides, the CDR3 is TGCAGCGTGACGGGAGGGGGGGGAAGGACCGGGGAGCTGTTTTTT.

The CDR3 here is CASSLTWTGGNSPLHF. CDR3 bases: TGTGCCAGCAGCTTAACGTGGACAGGGGGGAATTCACCCCTCCACTTT. The chain recombines TRBV7-3 with TRBJ1-6, with 10 bases identical to TRBD1. Germline V gives CDR1 SGHTA, CDR2 FQGTGA. CDR3 length: 16 amino acids. V shed 0 bases, J shed 7 bases, and the junction held 3 bases outside the gene matches.

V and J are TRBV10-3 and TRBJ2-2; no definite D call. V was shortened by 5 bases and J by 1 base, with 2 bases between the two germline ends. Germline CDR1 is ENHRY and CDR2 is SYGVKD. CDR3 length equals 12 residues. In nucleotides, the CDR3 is TGTGCCATCAGTCGGAACACCGGGGAGCTGTTTTTT. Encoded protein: CAISRNTGELFF.

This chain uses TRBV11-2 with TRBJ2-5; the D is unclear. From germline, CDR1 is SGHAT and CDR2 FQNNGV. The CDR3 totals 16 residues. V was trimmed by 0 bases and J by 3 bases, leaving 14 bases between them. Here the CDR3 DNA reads TGTGCCAGCAGCTTAGAGGAGAAAGGAGTGGAAGAGACCCAGTACTTC. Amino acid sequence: CASSLEEKGVEETQYF.